These T cell receptor beta chains were read from a single sample in a study of blood T cells in healthy people across ages. One entry per CDR3 protein, called by TCRdb with MiXCR from the 5' RACE reads. The sample contains 700,000 to 850,000 distinct CDR3 sequences, 35% to 40% of which appear only once. Sequences were obtained from blood. Source of these receptors: a man aged 18-30 years in good health. The CDR3 runs from the conserved cysteine through the conserved F or W. The D gene is left open where the match is weak. Only some rows state a clone size, as once, few, many or a class for expanded clones.

d_gene,j_gene,abundance,v_gene,CDR3nt,CDR3aa
-,TRBJ2-3,many,TRBV5-1,TGCGCCAGCAGCTTGAGGCGGGGTACAGATACGCAGTATTTT,CASSLRRGTDTQYF
-,TRBJ1-6,-,TRBV20-1,TGCAGTGCTAGAGAGACGGGGAGCTCACCCCTCCACTTT,CSARETGSSPLHF
TRBD1,TRBJ2-3,-,TRBV11-1,TGTGCCAGCAGCTTACGGGGCAGGGGGCTGATAGATACGCAGTATTTT,CASSLRGRGLIDTQYF
-,TRBJ1-6,-,TRBV20-1,TGCAGTGCTACCCAGGGCAATTCACCCCTCCACTTT,CSATQGNSPLHF
-,TRBJ2-7,few,TRBV28,TGTGCCAGCAGTTCACATCCTACTCCCGAGCAGTACTTC,CASSSHPTPEQYF
TRBD1,TRBJ1-1,-,TRBV2,TGTGCCATCCCAACACCGGGACAGGGCAACCGAGAAGCTTTCTTT,CAIPTPGQGNREAFF
-,TRBJ1-5,-,TRBV2,TGTGCCAGCAGTTCGGTTGTAGGCAATCAGCCCCAGCATTTT,CASSSVVGNQPQHF
-,TRBJ2-5,few,TRBV15,TGTGCCACCAGCAGAGGCGCAGGACAAGAGACCCAGTACTTC,CATSRGAGQETQYF
-,TRBJ1-5,-,TRBV7-9,TGTGCCAGCAGCTTAGATCTTCAGCCCCAGCATTTT,CASSLDLQPQHF
TRBD1,TRBJ2-7,-,TRBV6-2/TRBV6-3,TGTGCCAGCAGTTGGGGACAGGGGGCTTCTGACGAGCAGTACTTC,CASSWGQGASDEQYF
TRBD1,TRBJ2-1,many,TRBV20-1,TGCAGCTCTCCCGGACAGGGTGGGAATGAGCAGTTCTTC,CSSPGQGGNEQFF
TRBD2,TRBJ2-1,-,TRBV12-3/TRBV12-4,TGTGCCAGCAGTTTTTTAGCGGGGGCACTACGGGGTAACAATGAGCAGTTCTTC,CASSFLAGALRGNNEQFF
-,TRBJ2-7,-,TRBV2,TGTGCCAGCAGTGACGACCCCCGGGACGAGCAGTACTTC,CASSDDPRDEQYF
-,TRBJ1-2,-,TRBV20-1,TGCAGTGCTAGAGTGGCGGCAGGACTCTATGGCTACACCTTC,CSARVAAGLYGYTF
-,TRBJ2-1,-,TRBV29-1,TGCAGCGTTGAAGCAGCAGGCAATGAGCAGTTCTTC,CSVEAAGNEQFF
-,TRBJ1-1,-,TRBV5-1,TGCGCCAGCAGCTCCACCCTGACAACGAACACTGAAGCTTTCTTT,CASSSTLTTNTEAFF
-,TRBJ1-2,-,TRBV20-1,TGCAGTGCTACCCGTCCCGGGACAAGCTACACCTTC,CSATRPGTSYTF
TRBD2,TRBJ2-7,few,TRBV6-2/TRBV6-3,TGTGCCAGCAGATCAGCGGGGGGGCCCCCCTACGAGCAGTACTTC,CASRSAGGPPYEQYF
TRBD2,TRBJ2-7,-,TRBV20-1,TGCAGTGCTAGTCGAAGCGGGGGACTTTACAATGAGCAGTACTTC,CSASRSGGLYNEQYF
-,TRBJ1-1,few,TRBV6-2/TRBV6-3,TGTGCCAGCAGAATAGGGGCTGAAGCTTTCTTT,CASRIGAEAFF